This entry lists 15 T cell receptor beta chains sequenced from one sample in a study of PD-1 blockade in classical Hodgkin lymphoma. Time point reported: cycle 4 day 1 (C4D1), after more than five weeks of nivolumab. Relapse after autologous stem cell transplantation occurred in every patient, and brentuximab vedotin exposure varied. Here immunoSEQ multiplex PCR was the method, and the copy in TCRdb shows in-frame clones only, minus some. The sample has more than 95,000 clones, approximately 89% seen once. The material was peripheral blood mononuclear cells (PBMCs), obtained before the fourth cycle of nivolumab. These receptors were collected from a human donor with classical Hodgkin lymphoma.

The chain has TRBV19 and TRBJ2-7; the D is unclear. V lost 5 bases and J lost 4, with 12 bases in between. This CDR3 contains 13 residues. CDR1 is LNHDA and CDR2 is SQIVND in the germline V gene (reference sequence). The DNA of the CDR3 is TGTGCCAGTAGTTATAGAATCCTGTACGAGCAGTACTTC. It codes for CASSYRILYEQYF.

This clone was counted a single time. This chain uses TRBV27 with TRBJ2-7; 8 bases agree with TRBD2. Germline CDR1 is MNHEY and CDR2 is SMNVEV (reference sequence). With V trimmed by 5 bases and J by 3 bases, 6 bases remained unmatched. CDR3 length: 14 residues. The CDR3 nucleotides are TGTGCCAGCAGTAACGGGAGGGCCCACTACGAGCAGTACTTC. Translating gives CASSNGRAHYEQYF.

The genes are TRBV5-1 and TRBJ2-2, with TRBD2 as a possible D gene (6 bases). V was shortened by 0 bases and J by 4 bases, with 16 bases between the two germline ends. Germline V CDR1 and CDR2: SGHRS, YFSETQ. The CDR3 loop spans 17 amino acids. CDR3 residues: CASSLVGGVGPTGELFF. The CDR3 nucleotides are TGCGCCAGCAGCTTGGTCGGCGGGGTCGGGCCCACCGGGGAGCTGTTTTTT.

V usage is TRBV19 and J usage is TRBJ1-2; perhaps TRBD1 as D (6 bases). V lost 3 bases and J 3 bases, leaving 14 bases between the germline ends. From germline, CDR1 is LNHDA and CDR2 SQIVND (reference sequence). The CDR3 loop spans 15 amino acids. DNA of the CDR3: TGTGCCAGTAGTATCTTACAGGGCAAGGACTATGGCTACACCTTC. Protein sequence: CASSILQGKDYGYTF.

The V call is TRBV15, the J call TRBJ1-2; 9 nucleotides match TRBD1. Germline V gene data show CDR1 as LNHNV and CDR2 as YYDKDF (reference sequence). The CDR3 runs 15 residues. Trimming took 1 base from V and 6 from J; bases not matched to a gene: 6. This CDR3 is CATSRAGTGINGYTF. For the CDR3, the DNA is TGTGCCACCAGCAGAGCCGGGACAGGGATTAATGGCTACACCTTC.

This chain connects TRBV4-1 to TRBJ1-2, with TRBD1 matching over 11 bases. Germline values: CDR1 MGHRA, CDR2 YSYEKL. The V segment lost 2 bases and the J segment 3 bases; nucleotides outside the gene matches: 5. The CDR3 length is 16 residues. The CDR3 DNA follows: TGCGCCAGCAGCCAACAACCGGGACAGGGGGACTATGGCTACACCTTC. Protein sequence: CASSQQPGQGDYGYTF.

The V and J genes are TRBV19 and TRBJ1-5; TRBD1 is a possible D gene (6 bases). Germline V gives CDR1 LNHDA, CDR2 SQIVND (reference sequence). The CDR3 loop spans 19 amino acids. The V end lost 3 bases, the J end lost 0 bases, and 21 bases lay between the germline ends. CDR3 sequence: CASSIMGRGMSYSNQPQHF. DNA for the CDR3: TGTGCCAGTAGTATTATGGGCAGGGGAATGTCTTATAGCAATCAGCCCCAGCATTTT.

J is TRBJ1-2 and V is TRBV18, with TRBD1 identical over 7 bases. Germline V gene sequence: CDR1 KGHSH, CDR2 LQKENI. V shed 3 bases, J shed 6 bases, and the junction held 10 bases outside the gene matches. The length of the CDR3 is 15 residues. CDR3 DNA sequence: TGTGCCAGCTCACCTCCCCTCCAGGGGGTGAATGGCTACACCTTC. It translates to CASSPPLQGVNGYTF.

V and J are TRBV7-9 and TRBJ2-7, with D perhaps given as TRBD1 or TRBD2 (5 bases each). Trimming cost V 4 bases and J 0 bases, with 13 bases left between them. Germline CDR1 SEHNR, CDR2 FQNEAQ (reference sequence). This CDR3 is built from 15 residues. CDR3 nucleotide sequence: TGTGCCAGCAGCTCGTCGGGACCATCCTCCTACGAGCAGTACTTC. Its translation is CASSSSGPSSYEQYF.

This clone has only one observation. J is TRBJ2-7 and V is TRBV25-1; 7 bases fit TRBD2. The CDR3 has 14 residues. V dropped 6 bases and J dropped 2; count of bases not matched to a gene: 7. Per the germline V gene, CDR1 is MGHDK and CDR2 is SYGVNS. The chain's CDR3 is CASRGGLRAYEQYF. The CDR3 nucleotides are TGTGCCAGCAGGGGGGGGTTGAGGGCCTACGAGCAGTACTTC.

The chain couples TRBV7-2 to TRBJ2-1; no clear D gene. With 1 base removed from V and 0 bases from J, the gap between germline ends came to 7 bases. CDR1 and CDR2 (germline): SGHTA, FQGNSA. The CDR3 consists of 15 residues. The CDR3 sequence is CASSLDRSSYNEQFF. CDR3 DNA: TGTGCCAGCAGCTTAGACCGGAGCTCCTACAATGAGCAGTTCTTC.

The table lists this clone with a count of one. This rearrangement joins TRBV4-1 to TRBJ2-1; D is perhaps TRBD2 (6 bases). Germline CDR1 is MGHRA and CDR2 is YSYEKL. V was shortened by 2 bases and J by 7 bases, with 18 bases between the two germline ends. This CDR3 contains 16 residues. The DNA for the CDR3 is TGCGCCAGCAGCCAACCAGACCGGGACTGGGCGAATGAGCAGTTCTTC. Its protein product is CASSQPDRDWANEQFF.

A word on this clone: Other DNA sequences of this sample code for an identical CDR3. The rearrangement links TRBV7-8 to TRBJ1-1, with 10 bases that match TRBD1. Germline CDR1 SGHVS, CDR2 FQNEAQ. The trim removed 5 bases at V and 6 bases at J, leaving 3 bases unmatched. The CDR3 spans 13 residues. Here the CDR3 DNA reads TGTGCCAGCAGCCGACAGGGGGCGCCTGAAGCTTTCTTT. This codes for CASSRQGAPEAFF.

This chain connects TRBV10-2 to TRBJ2-7; 12 bases line up with TRBD2. Germline V CDR1 and CDR2: WSHSY, SAAADI. CDR3 length: 13 amino acids. The junction had 4 bases not matched to a gene; V was cut back by 10 bases and J by 3 bases. The DNA for the CDR3 is TGCGCCATCCGACTAGCGGGAGACTACGAGCAGTACTTC. Translation: CAIRLAGDYEQYF.

The V gene is TRBV18, the J gene TRBJ2-5, with D unclear. Germline lookup yields CDR1 KGHSH and CDR2 LQKENI. The germline V and J ends were trimmed by 3 bases and 5 bases, with 10 bases remaining between them. The CDR3 sequence is 13 residues long. For the CDR3, the DNA is TGTGCCAGCTCACCCGGGCTTTCGGAGACCCAGTACTTC. Translation gives CASSPGLSETQYF.